Listed here are 24 T cell receptor beta chains from one sample, sequenced in a study of blood T cell repertoires in COVID-19. The data were produced by immunoSEQ multiplex PCR, yet TCRdb's version contains in-frame clones alone and is incomplete. The sample lists more than 150,000 clones; roughly three quarters were seen once. Material: peripheral blood. Receptors were obtained from a man aged 60 to 75 with active or convalescent COVID-19.

This clone was detected many times. The rearrangement joins TRBV18 to TRBJ2-7; TRBD2 matches 9 bases. This CDR3 comprises 16 residues. The germline CDR1 and CDR2 sequences are KGHSH and LQKENI. The V and J ends lost 2 bases and 5 bases, in that order; junction bases with no gene match: 10. CDR3 coding DNA: TGTGCCAGCTCACCAATAGCGGGAGTCCGAGGCAACGAGCAGTACTTC. Encoded protein: CASSPIAGVRGNEQYF.

The chain combines TRBV27 with TRBJ2-7, with D perhaps matching TRBD2 (5 bases). Trimming took 5 bases from V and 0 from J, leaving 11 bases between them. The CDR3 totals 14 residues. Germline lookup yields CDR1 MNHEY and CDR2 SMNVEV (reference sequence). The CDR3 spells CASSLTRGSYEQYF. The CDR3 nucleotides read TGTGCCAGCAGTCTAACTCGGGGCTCCTACGAGCAGTACTTC.

The chain uses TRBV5-1 and TRBJ1-4, with 10 bases lining up with TRBD1. CDR1 is SGHRS, CDR2 YFSETQ, per germline. The CDR3 is 17 residues long. V dropped 9 bases and J dropped 2; count of bases not matched to a gene: 13. CDR3 sequence (DNA): TGCGCCACCGCGGTAAGGACAGGGGGGATGACTAATGAAAAACTGTTTTTT. Amino acid sequence: CATAVRTGGMTNEKLFF.

The CDR3 loop is CASSFSPYNEQFF. DNA of the CDR3: TGTGCCAGCAGTTTCTCCCCCTACAATGAGCAGTTCTTC. The rearrangement uses TRBV27 and TRBJ2-1; D uncertain. This CDR3 comprises 13 residues. V lost 3 bases and J lost 2, with 5 bases in between. CDR1 MNHEY and CDR2 SMNVEV come from the germline V gene (reference sequence).

This chain uses TRBV11-2 with TRBJ2-1, with 11 bases fitting TRBD2. The CDR3 is 15 residues long. Trimming at V came to 5 bases and at J to 12 bases, leaving 12 bases not matched to a gene. Germline V gene data show CDR1 as SGHAT and CDR2 as FQNNGV. The CDR3 bases are TGTGCCAGCAGCCCTCTAGCGGGGGGCCCGGGGAGGCAGTTCTTC. Its protein is CASSPLAGGPGRQFF.

The rearrangement uses TRBV19 and TRBJ1-5, with a possible D match to TRBD1 (6 bases). The CDR3 runs to 15 residues. The germline gives CDR1 LNHDA, CDR2 SQIVND (reference sequence). V was trimmed by 6 bases and J by 2 bases, leaving 14 bases between them. CDR3 nucleotide sequence: TGTGCCAGTAGGACCTCAGGGGCCGGCAATCAGCCCCAGCATTTT. Translation: CASRTSGAGNQPQHF.

The chain joins TRBV7-8 to TRBJ2-7; D gene unclear. V lost 1 base and J lost 3, with 10 bases in between. Germline V gene data show CDR1 as SGHVS and CDR2 as FQNEAQ. The CDR3 has 14 residues. The DNA of the CDR3 is TGTGCCAGCAGCTTAGGGCCGGGTATCTACGAGCAGTACTTC. Protein product: CASSLGPGIYEQYF.

The chain uses TRBV9 and TRBJ2-3; D uncertain. Germline lookup yields CDR1 SGDLS and CDR2 YYNGEE. The CDR3 runs 15 residues. With 0 bases removed from V and 2 bases from J, the gap between germline ends came to 10 bases. CDR3 sequence reads: CASSVDNSITDTQYF. The CDR3 region has the DNA TGTGCCAGCAGCGTAGACAACAGCATCACAGATACGCAGTATTTT.

The chain has TRBV7-2 and TRBJ2-7; D is undetermined. V was pared by 4 bases and J by 7 bases, with 11 bases between. The CDR3 contains 12 residues. Per the germline V gene, CDR1 is SGHTA and CDR2 is FQGNSA. In DNA form, the CDR3 reads TGTGCCAGCAGCTCCTACGGTGTAGAGCAGTACTTC. Protein product: CASSSYGVEQYF.

CDR3 residues: CASSGTSGRSEQYF. The CDR3 DNA reads TGTGCCAGCTCCGGGACTAGCGGGAGAAGCGAGCAGTACTTC. This chain uses TRBV18 with TRBJ2-7, with 14 positions matching TRBD2. In germline, CDR1 is KGHSH, CDR2 LQKENI. The CDR3 is made up of 14 amino acids. Trimming removed 6 bases from V and 6 bases from J; junction bases left unmatched: 4. Complete variable domain (other parts from reference TRBV18 and TRBJ2-7): NAGVMQNPRHLVRRRGQEARLRCSPMKGHSHVYWYRQLPEEGLKFMVYLQKENIIDESGMPKERFSAEFPKEGPSILRIQQVVRGDSAAYFCASSGTSGRSEQYFGPGTRLTVT.

The V call is TRBV5-5, the J call TRBJ2-1; 13 bases match TRBD2. This CDR3 contains 16 residues. Trimming removed 4 bases from V and 6 bases from J; junction bases left unmatched: 7. Germline CDR1 reads SGHKS; CDR2 reads YYEKEE (reference sequence). CDR3 sequence reads: CASSRAGLAGINEQFF. The CDR3 DNA is TGTGCCAGCAGCAGAGCGGGACTAGCGGGAATCAATGAGCAGTTCTTC.

The rearrangement links TRBV27 to TRBJ2-6; TRBD2 matches at 14 bases. V was pared by 3 bases and J by 0 bases, with 7 bases of the junction left unmatched. Germline-derived CDR1 and CDR2 are MNHEY and SMNVEV (reference sequence). The CDR3 has 20 amino acids. The CDR3 loop reads CASSFHLGTSGSSGANVLTF. DNA for the CDR3: TGTGCCAGCAGTTTCCACCTAGGGACTAGCGGGAGCTCTGGGGCCAACGTCCTGACTTTC. The full variable domain, its missing parts supplied by reference TRBV27 and TRBJ2-6, is EAQVTQNPRYLITVTGKKLTVTCSQNMNHEYMSWYRQDPGLGLRQIYYSMNVEVTDKGDVPEGYKVSRKEKRNFPLILESPSPNQTSLYFCASSFHLGTSGSSGANVLTFGAGSRLTVL.

The DNA for the CDR3 is TGTGCCAGCGGACAGGGCTTCACCGGGGAGCTGTTTTTT. Translated, it gives CASGQGFTGELFF. This chain links TRBV18 with TRBJ2-2, with 8 bases identical to TRBD1. The CDR3 covers 13 residues. CDR1 and CDR2 from the germline V gene are KGHSH and LQKENI. V trimming: 8 bases; J trimming: 4 bases; junction bases outside the gene matches: 3.

The chain joins TRBV10-3 to TRBJ2-3; 12 bases are a match to TRBD2. This CDR3 has 17 residues. Germline V gene sequence: CDR1 ENHRY, CDR2 SYGVKD. J gave up 4 bases and V 3 bases, and 8 bases lay outside the gene matches. DNA of the CDR3: TGTGCCATCAGTGACCTAGGACTAGCGGGAAACGCAGATACGCAGTATTTT. Translated, it gives CAISDLGLAGNADTQYF.

The V gene is TRBV19, the J gene TRBJ2-1; D uncertain. V lost 2 bases and J 8 bases, leaving 13 bases between the germline ends. Germline V CDR1 and CDR2: LNHDA, SQIVND (reference sequence). The CDR3 contains 14 residues. DNA for the CDR3: TGTGCCAGTAGTATAAGGCGGCCTACCGATGAGCAGTTCTTC. Translated: CASSIRRPTDEQFF.

V usage is TRBV24-1 and J usage is TRBJ1-2; D unresolved. Germline CDR1 reads KGHDR; CDR2 reads SFDVKD. The CDR3 has 13 residues. The V end was cut by 7 bases, the J end by 4 bases, with 12 bases between. The CDR3 nucleotides read TGTGCCACCAGCCAAGCAGCGGCCTATGGCTACACCTTC. Translating it yields CATSQAAAYGYTF.

This rearrangement joins TRBV24-1 to TRBJ2-3, with 13 nucleotides matching TRBD2. Losses at the gene ends were 11 bases for V and 4 bases for J; bases not matched to a gene: 5. CDR3 size: 14 residues. CDR1 KGHDR and CDR2 SFDVKD come from the germline V gene. This CDR3 is CASGLAGAPDTQYF. The CDR3 nucleotides are TGTGCCAGTGGACTAGCGGGAGCCCCAGATACGCAGTATTTT.

The CDR3 DNA follows: TGTGCCAGCAGAGAGCAGGGGGCCAACGAGCAGTACTTC. As protein: CASREQGANEQYF. The rearrangement joins TRBV2 to TRBJ2-7; 8 nucleotides agree with TRBD1. V lost 6 bases to trimming and J lost 5 bases; unmatched junction nucleotides: 6. Germline lookup yields CDR1 SNHLY and CDR2 FYNNEI. There are 13 residues in the CDR3.

V gene TRBV6-2 or TRBV6-3 combines with J gene TRBJ2-3; TRBD2 might be the D (7 bases). The CDR3 runs 17 residues. Trimming took off 5 bases at V and 1 base at J, with 19 bases between the two ends. Germline loops: CDR1 MNHEY, CDR2 SVGEGT. CDR3 DNA sequence: TGTGCCAGCAGTCGGTCGGGGGGCGGATACCGCACAGATACGCAGTATTTT. It is translated as CASSRSGGGYRTDTQYF.

The chain combines TRBV29-1 with TRBJ1-4; the match to TRBD1 covers 9 bases. Losses at the gene ends were 3 bases for V and 6 bases for J; bases not matched to a gene: 5. CDR1 and CDR2 from the germline V gene are SQVTM and ANQGSEA. The length of the CDR3 is 14 residues. Here the CDR3 reads CSVDTGQGYEKLFF. Written as DNA, the CDR3 is TGCAGCGTTGATACGGGACAGGGCTATGAAAAACTGTTTTTT.

This clone appeared a few times. The CDR3, as DNA: TGTGCCAGCAGCTTAGCGCGGGCGGGAGGCGGGGAGACCCAGTACTTC. Translating it yields CASSLARAGGGETQYF. The genes are TRBV7-2 and TRBJ2-5; 8 bases are shared with TRBD2. J gave up 5 bases and V 0 bases, and 8 bases lay outside the gene matches. This CDR3 region has 16 residues. Germline assignment: CDR1 SGHTA and CDR2 FQGNSA. Together with reference TRBV7-2 and TRBJ2-5, the CDR3 gives the full variable domain: GAGVSQSPSNKVTEKGKDVELRCDPISGHTALYWYRQSLGQGLEFLIYFQGNSAPDKSGLPSDRFSAERTGGSVSTLTIQRTQQEDSAVYLCASSLARAGGGETQYFGPGTRLLVL.

This clone was seen a few times. This sequence joins TRBV13 and TRBJ1-6, with a weak D call TRBD1 (5 bases). Trimming left V 5 bases short and J 12 bases short, with 11 bases between. Germline V CDR1 and CDR2: PRHDT, FYEKMQ (reference sequence). CDR3 length equals 12 residues. This chain's CDR3 is CASSIAGLPLHF. The CDR3 nucleotides are TGTGCCAGCAGCATCGCAGGGTTACCCCTCCACTTT.

This rearrangement joins TRBV4-2 to TRBJ2-3; no definite D call. The CDR3 is made up of 16 amino acids. Per germline, CDR1 LGHNA and CDR2 YNFKEQ. Deletions cut 0 bases from V and 0 bases from J, with 10 bases between. The CDR3 region is CASSQDPSSSTDTQYF. In nucleotides, the CDR3 is TGTGCCAGCAGCCAAGATCCCTCCTCTAGCACAGATACGCAGTATTTT.

V and J are TRBV27 and TRBJ2-3; a weak D match, TRBD2 (6 bases). Trimming cost V 4 bases and J 2 bases, with 16 bases left between them. Germline V CDR1 and CDR2: MNHEY, SMNVEV (reference sequence). The CDR3 totals 16 residues. This chain's CDR3 is CASSSPGWRDTDTQYF. CDR3 coding DNA: TGTGCCAGCAGTTCTCCAGGGTGGAGGGACACAGATACGCAGTATTTT.